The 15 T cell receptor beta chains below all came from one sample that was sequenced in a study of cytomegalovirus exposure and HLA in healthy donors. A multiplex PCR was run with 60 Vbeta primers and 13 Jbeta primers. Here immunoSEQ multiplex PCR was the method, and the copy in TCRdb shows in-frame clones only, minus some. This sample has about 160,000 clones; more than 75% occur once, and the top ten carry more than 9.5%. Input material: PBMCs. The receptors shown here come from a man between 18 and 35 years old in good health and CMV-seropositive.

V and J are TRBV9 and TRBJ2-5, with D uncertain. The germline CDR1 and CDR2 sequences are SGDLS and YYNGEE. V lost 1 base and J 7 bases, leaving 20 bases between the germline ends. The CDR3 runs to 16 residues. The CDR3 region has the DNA TGTGCCAGCAGCGTATCATCCCCTCGGTTAGGCGGGACCCAGTACTTC. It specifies CASSVSSPRLGGTQYF.

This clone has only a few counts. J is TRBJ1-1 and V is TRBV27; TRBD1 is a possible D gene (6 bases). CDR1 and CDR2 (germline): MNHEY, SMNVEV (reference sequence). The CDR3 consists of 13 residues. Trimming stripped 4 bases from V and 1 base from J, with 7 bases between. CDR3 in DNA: TGTGCCAGCAGTTGGACAGCGAACACTGAAGCTTTCTTT. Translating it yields CASSWTANTEAFF.

The CDR3 nucleotides are TGCGCCAGCAGCTTGGACGGGTCGCGCAACGGAGAGACCCAGTACTTC. Translated, it gives CASSLDGSRNGETQYF. This chain joins TRBV5-1 and TRBJ2-5; no reliable D call. The CDR3 has 16 residues. V shed 0 bases and J shed 4 bases, with 16 bases lying between them. The germline V gene encodes CDR1 SGHRS and CDR2 YFSETQ.

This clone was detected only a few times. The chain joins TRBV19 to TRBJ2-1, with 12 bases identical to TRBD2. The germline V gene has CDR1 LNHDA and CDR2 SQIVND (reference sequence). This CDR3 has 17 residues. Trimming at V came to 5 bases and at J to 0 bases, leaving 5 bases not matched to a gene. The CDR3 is CASSWASGRGSYNEQFF. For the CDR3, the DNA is TGTGCCAGTAGTTGGGCTAGCGGGAGGGGCTCCTACAATGAGCAGTTCTTC.

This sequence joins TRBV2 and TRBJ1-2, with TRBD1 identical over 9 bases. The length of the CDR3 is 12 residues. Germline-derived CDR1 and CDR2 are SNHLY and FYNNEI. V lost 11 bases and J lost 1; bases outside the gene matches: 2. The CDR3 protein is CAGDRDNYGYTF. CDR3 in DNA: TGTGCCGGGGACAGGGATAACTATGGCTACACCTTC.

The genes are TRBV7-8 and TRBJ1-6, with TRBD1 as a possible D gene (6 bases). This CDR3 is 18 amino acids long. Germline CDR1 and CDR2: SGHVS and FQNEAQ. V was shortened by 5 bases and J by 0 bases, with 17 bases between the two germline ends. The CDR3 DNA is TGTGCCAGCAGCCCCCACCAGGGGCACAGCTCCTATAATTCACCCCTCCACTTT. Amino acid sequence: CASSPHQGHSSYNSPLHF.

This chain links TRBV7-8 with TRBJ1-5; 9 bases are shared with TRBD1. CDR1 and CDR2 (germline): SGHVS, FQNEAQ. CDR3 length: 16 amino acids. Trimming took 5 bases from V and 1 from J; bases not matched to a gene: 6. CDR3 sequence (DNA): TGTGCCAGCAGCAACACCGGGACAGGGAGCAATCAGCCCCAGCATTTT. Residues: CASSNTGTGSNQPQHF. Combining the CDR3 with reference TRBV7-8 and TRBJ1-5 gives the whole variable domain GAGVSQSPRYKVAKRGQDVALRCDPISGHVSLFWYQQALGQGPEFLTYFQNEAQLDKSGLPSDRFFAERPEGSVSTLKIQRTQQEDSAVYLCASSNTGTGSNQPQHFGDGTRLSIL.

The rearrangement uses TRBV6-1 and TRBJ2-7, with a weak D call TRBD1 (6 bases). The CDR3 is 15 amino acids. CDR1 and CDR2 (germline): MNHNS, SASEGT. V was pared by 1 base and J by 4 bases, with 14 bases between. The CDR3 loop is CASSEGGQYFYEQYF. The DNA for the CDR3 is TGTGCCAGCAGTGAAGGGGGGCAGTACTTTTACGAGCAGTACTTC.

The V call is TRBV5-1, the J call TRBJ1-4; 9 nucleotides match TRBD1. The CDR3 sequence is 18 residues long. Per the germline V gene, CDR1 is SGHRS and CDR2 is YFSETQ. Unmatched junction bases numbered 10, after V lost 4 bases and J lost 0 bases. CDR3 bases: TGCGCCAGCAGCCCCGGGACAGGGAATCAGGCAACTAATGAAAAACTGTTTTTT. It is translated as CASSPGTGNQATNEKLFF.

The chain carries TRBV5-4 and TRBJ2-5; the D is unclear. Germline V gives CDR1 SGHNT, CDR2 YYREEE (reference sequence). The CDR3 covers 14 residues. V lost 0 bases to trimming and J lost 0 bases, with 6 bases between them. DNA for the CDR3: TGTGCCAGCAGCTTGGAACAGAACCAAGAGACCCAGTACTTC. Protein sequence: CASSLEQNQETQYF.

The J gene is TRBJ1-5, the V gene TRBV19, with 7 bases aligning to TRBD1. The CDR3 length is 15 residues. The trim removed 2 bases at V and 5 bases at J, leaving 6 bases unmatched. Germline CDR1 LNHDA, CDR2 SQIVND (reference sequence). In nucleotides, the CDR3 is TGTGCCAGTAGTATATTGACAGGGTCCCATCAGCCCCAGCATTTT. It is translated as CASSILTGSHQPQHF.

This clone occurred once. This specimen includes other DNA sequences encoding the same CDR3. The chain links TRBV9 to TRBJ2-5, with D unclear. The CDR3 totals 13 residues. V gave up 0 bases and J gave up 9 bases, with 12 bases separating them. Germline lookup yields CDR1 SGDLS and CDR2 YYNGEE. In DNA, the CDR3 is TGTGCCAGCAGCGTAGAAAGTCCTGGCCCCCAGTACTTC. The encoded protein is CASSVESPGPQYF. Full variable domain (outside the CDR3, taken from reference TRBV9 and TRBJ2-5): DSGVTQTPKHLITATGQRVTLRCSPRSGDLSVYWYQQSLDQGLQFLIQYYNGEERAKGNILERFSAQQFPDLHSELNLSSLELGDSALYFCASSVESPGPQYFGPGTRLLVL.

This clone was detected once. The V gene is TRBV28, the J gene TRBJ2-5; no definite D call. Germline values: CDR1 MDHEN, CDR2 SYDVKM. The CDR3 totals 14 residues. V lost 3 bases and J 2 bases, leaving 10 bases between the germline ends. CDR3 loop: CASSFRSRQETQYF. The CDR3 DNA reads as TGTGCCAGCAGTTTTAGATCTCGGCAAGAGACCCAGTACTTC.

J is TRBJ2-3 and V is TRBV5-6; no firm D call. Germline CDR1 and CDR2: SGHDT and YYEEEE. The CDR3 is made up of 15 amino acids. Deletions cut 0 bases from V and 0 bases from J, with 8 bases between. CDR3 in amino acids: CASSLDWASTDTQYF. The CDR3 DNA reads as TGTGCCAGCAGCTTGGATTGGGCCAGCACAGATACGCAGTATTTT.

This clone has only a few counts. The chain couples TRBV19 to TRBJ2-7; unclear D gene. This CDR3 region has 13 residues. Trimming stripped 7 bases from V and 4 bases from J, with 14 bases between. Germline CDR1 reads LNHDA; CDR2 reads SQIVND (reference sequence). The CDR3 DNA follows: TGTGCCAGTACCGGTAGAGAAAGTTACGAGCAGTACTTC. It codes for CASTGRESYEQYF.